The 9 T cell receptor beta chains presented below share a single source sample, sequenced in a study of cytomegalovirus exposure and HLA in healthy donors. In the PCR, 60 Vbeta and 13 Jbeta primers were used. The method was immunoSEQ multiplex PCR; TCRdb's version includes in-frame clones alone and lacks a portion of them. The sample lists roughly 200,000 clones; 70% to 85% were seen once. Input material: PBMCs. The receptors here all came from a woman aged 55-69 years in good health and CMV-seropositive.

The genes are TRBV10-3 and TRBJ1-5; D is undetermined. CDR3 size: 14 residues. Trimming removed 2 bases from V and 2 bases from J, with 7 bases in between. The germline gives CDR1 ENHRY, CDR2 SYGVKD. For the CDR3, the DNA is TGTGCCATCAGTGAGACGGGAGGCAATCAGCCCCAGCATTTT. Translation gives CAISETGGNQPQHF.

This clone was recorded only once. The rearrangement joins TRBV5-1 to TRBJ2-1; 9 nucleotides line up with TRBD1. V shed 3 bases, J shed 3 bases, and the junction held 10 bases outside the gene matches. This CDR3 is built from 17 residues. Germline CDR1 and CDR2: SGHRS and YFSETQ. CDR3 bases: TGCGCCAGCAGCTGGGAGGGTGGGACAGGGAACTACAATGAGCAGTTCTTC. It translates to CASSWEGGTGNYNEQFF.

This chain connects TRBV27 to TRBJ2-5, with 8 bases fitting TRBD1. This CDR3 contains 16 residues. The V and J ends lost 6 bases and 7 bases, in that order; junction bases with no gene match: 16. Germline-derived CDR1 and CDR2 are MNHEY and SMNVEV (reference sequence). The CDR3 bases are TGTGCCAGCAGCCTCCGTCAGGGGGCGGGCCCGGGGACCCAGTACTTC. Translating it yields CASSLRQGAGPGTQYF.

This clone appeared a few times. This chain connects TRBV28 to TRBJ2-7; TRBD2 might be the D (6 bases). The CDR3 runs 14 residues. V shed 6 bases and J shed 0 bases, with 12 bases lying between them. The germline V gene encodes CDR1 MDHEN and CDR2 SYDVKM. CDR3 region: CASSRGTFSYEQYF. The CDR3 DNA reads as TGTGCCAGCAGCCGAGGGACTTTCTCCTACGAGCAGTACTTC.

V usage is TRBV5-6 and J usage is TRBJ1-5; a weak D match, TRBD1 (6 bases). The CDR3 covers 13 residues. The ends were cut back, 3 bases at V and 6 bases at J, with 10 bases in the middle. Germline CDR1 reads SGHDT; CDR2 reads YYEEEE. Written as DNA, the CDR3 is TGTGCCAGCAGCTCCGGGGGGCGTCAGCCCCAGCATTTT. This translates into CASSSGGRQPQHF.

The CDR3 sequence: CASSLVTAPGYGYTF. CDR3 DNA sequence: TGTGCCAGCAGCTTGGTCACAGCCCCTGGCTATGGCTACACCTTC. The chain uses TRBV5-5 and TRBJ1-2; D remains unclear. Trimming shortened V by 0 bases and J by 4 bases, and 13 bases separated the two germline ends. Germline CDR1 SGHKS, CDR2 YYEKEE (reference sequence). This CDR3 has 15 residues.

The V gene is TRBV5-1, the J gene TRBJ2-1; 14 bases are a match to TRBD2. This CDR3 is built from 18 residues. Looked up from germline, CDR1 is SGHRS and CDR2 is YFSETQ. The V segment lost 0 bases and the J segment 3 bases; nucleotides outside the gene matches: 5. DNA for the CDR3: TGCGCCAGCAGCTTGGGAATGACTAGCGGGGGGGTCTACAATGAGCAGTTCTTC. The encoded protein is CASSLGMTSGGVYNEQFF.

This chain connects TRBV5-5 to TRBJ1-5; no clear D gene. Per the germline V gene, CDR1 is SGHKS and CDR2 is YYEKEE (reference sequence). CDR3 length equals 15 residues. Trimming cost V 4 bases and J 1 base, with 12 bases left between them. The DNA for the CDR3 is TGTGCCAGCAGCCAAACGACAAAAAGCAATCAGCCCCAGCATTTT. Translated, it gives CASSQTTKSNQPQHF.

The chain couples TRBV13 to TRBJ2-7; possible D gene TRBD1, 5 bases. Germline lookup yields CDR1 PRHDT and CDR2 FYEKMQ (reference sequence). The CDR3 is 15 amino acids. V lost 1 base to trimming and J lost 2 bases, with 12 bases between them. For the CDR3, the DNA is TGTGCCAGCAGCTTAGACCAGGGTTTTCCCTACGAGCAGTACTTC. Its protein product is CASSLDQGFPYEQYF.